Listed below are T cell receptor beta chains from one sample, sequenced in a study of T cells after yellow fever vaccination. A single record per CDR3 protein comes from TCRdb applying MiXCR to the 5' RACE reads. This table has fewer than 650,000 distinct CDR3 sequences, 21% appearing once. The source was PBMCs, collected 20 to 25 days after the first yellow fever vaccination. The receptor source for this set is a man aged 18 to 30 who received the YFV17D yellow fever vaccine. The CDR3 runs from the conserved cysteine through the conserved F or W. D genes are given only for firm matches. Size is omitted from some rows. Given values are once, few, many or a class for expanded clones.

TRBJ1-5	NA	TRBV6-2/TRBV6-3	NA	CASSYFGGEGPQHF	TGTGCCAGCAGTTACTTTGGCGGCGAGGGGCCCCAGCATTTT
TRBJ2-1	many	TRBV21-1	NA	CASSHARDRPPESFF	TGTGCCAGCAGCCATGCCCGGGACCGACCTCCAGAGTCGTTCTTC
TRBJ2-5	many	TRBV3-1	NA	CASSRQQETQYF	TGTGCCAGCAGCCGACAGCAAGAGACCCAGTACTTC
TRBJ2-3	few	TRBV7-9	TRBD1	CASSLLGQGMADTQYF	TGTGCCAGCAGCTTACTGGGACAGGGGATGGCAGATACGCAGTATTTT
TRBJ2-5	few	TRBV5-5	TRBD2	CASSLFLAGQKETQYF	TGTGCCAGCAGCTTGTTCCTAGCGGGACAGAAAGAGACCCAGTACTTC
TRBJ2-3	many	TRBV10-3	NA	CAISESRRGTDTQYF	TGTGCCATCAGTGAGTCGAGGCGGGGCACAGATACGCAGTATTTT
TRBJ2-1	few	TRBV10-3	TRBD2	CAIGERESSYNEQFF	TGTGCCATCGGGGAGCGGGAGAGCTCCTACAATGAGCAGTTCTTC
TRBJ2-1	few	TRBV7-9	NA	CASLRDRGADEQFF	TGTGCCAGCCTTCGGGACCGGGGGGCGGATGAGCAGTTCTTC
TRBJ2-5	few	TRBV4-1	TRBD1	CASSEGQGSWETQYF	TGCGCCAGCAGCGAGGGACAGGGGTCATGGGAGACCCAGTACTTC
TRBJ1-1	NA	TRBV12-3/TRBV12-4	NA	CASSPRQAYTEAFF	TGTGCCAGCAGTCCTCGACAGGCCTACACTGAAGCTTTCTTT
TRBJ1-1	few	TRBV20-1	NA	CSARSPNRDEAFF	TGCAGTGCTAGATCACCGAACAGGGATGAAGCTTTCTTT
TRBJ1-2	few	TRBV5-1	NA	CASSLRNTGNYGYTF	TGCGCCAGCAGCTTACGAAATACAGGAAACTATGGCTACACCTTC
TRBJ2-4	few	TRBV4-2	NA	CASSQEGRLDIQYF	TGTGCCAGCAGCCAAGAGGGGCGTTTGGACATTCAGTACTTC
TRBJ1-1	few	TRBV4-1	NA	CASSHLDGNPLEAFF	TGCGCCAGCAGCCACTTGGACGGTAACCCTTTAGAAGCTTTCTTT
TRBJ2-2	NA	TRBV5-1	TRBD2	CATGLAGTNTGELFF	TGCGCCACCGGACTAGCGGGGACGAACACCGGGGAGCTGTTTTTT
TRBJ1-5	NA	TRBV20-1	TRBD1	CSARGTGGYQPQHF	TGCAGTGCTAGAGGGACAGGGGGATATCAGCCCCAGCATTTT
TRBJ2-3	NA	TRBV6-5	NA	CASSLFRGIDTQYF	TGTGCCAGCAGTTTGTTTAGGGGGATAGATACGCAGTATTTT
TRBJ2-3	many	TRBV4-3	TRBD2	CASSQVSSGGATQYF	TGCGCCAGCAGCCAAGTGTCTAGCGGGGGTGCTACGCAGTATTTT
TRBJ2-7	many	TRBV2	TRBD1	CASSSGTGVSYEQYF	TGTGCCAGCAGCTCCGGGACAGGAGTTTCCTACGAGCAGTACTTC
TRBJ2-5	few	TRBV5-1	NA	CASSLGPGTEETQYF	TGCGCCAGCAGCTTGGGCCCAGGGACGGAAGAGACCCAGTACTTC
TRBJ1-2	few	TRBV19	TRBD1	CASSRTGDGYGYTF	TGTGCCAGTAGCCGTACAGGGGACGGCTATGGCTACACCTTC
TRBJ2-2	few	TRBV12-3/TRBV12-4	NA	CASSPFRGARFGELFF	TGTGCCAGCAGTCCATTCAGGGGAGCGCGTTTCGGGGAGCTGTTTTTT
TRBJ1-1	few	TRBV4-1	NA	CASSQGTVSRANTEAFF	TGCGCCAGCAGCCAAGGGACTGTTTCCAGGGCGAACACTGAAGCTTTCTTT
TRBJ1-4	few	TRBV7-9	NA	CASTPDLGEKLFF	TGTGCCAGCACTCCCGACCTCGGTGAAAAACTGTTTTTT
TRBJ2-2	NA	TRBV2	NA	CASSLASTQAGELFF	TGTGCCAGCAGTCTAGCGTCTACCCAAGCCGGGGAGCTGTTTTTT
TRBJ2-1	NA	TRBV6-1	NA	CASSPHRNEQFF	TGTGCCAGCAGTCCACATAGAAATGAGCAGTTCTTC
TRBJ2-1	once	TRBV10-3	NA	CAIGGYNEQFF	TGTGCCATCGGAGGGTACAATGAGCAGTTCTTC
TRBJ2-4	NA	TRBV7-8	NA	CASSLSGRINIQYF	TGTGCCAGCAGCTTATCTGGACGGATAAACATTCAGTACTTC
TRBJ1-4	NA	TRBV4-1	NA	CASSQGRINEKLFF	TGCGCCAGCAGCCAGGGGAGGATTAATGAAAAACTGTTTTTT
TRBJ2-1	NA	TRBV20-1	NA	CSARDNEQFF	TGCAGTGCTAGAGACAATGAGCAGTTCTTC
TRBJ1-1	NA	TRBV2	NA	CASNPGVAEAFF	TGTGCCAGCAACCCCGGGGTTGCTGAAGCTTTCTTT
TRBJ1-2	few	TRBV5-1	TRBD1	CASSLPQRTGGDNYGYTF	TGCGCCAGCAGTCTGCCCCAGCGGACAGGGGGCGATAACTATGGCTACACCTTC
TRBJ1-1	NA	TRBV7-9	NA	CASSRGVGEAFF	TGTGCCAGCAGCCGGGGGGTAGGTGAAGCTTTCTTT
TRBJ1-5	NA	TRBV5-1	TRBD1	CASSRQGDQPQHF	TGCGCCAGCAGCAGGCAGGGGGATCAGCCCCAGCATTTT
TRBJ2-7	few	TRBV7-2	NA	CASSLFQGLAYEQYF	TGTGCCAGCAGCTTATTTCAAGGGCTGGCCTACGAGCAGTACTTC
TRBJ1-1	NA	TRBV6-5	NA	CASSYGVMNTEAFF	TGTGCCAGCAGTTATGGGGTGATGAACACTGAAGCTTTCTTT
TRBJ2-3	NA	TRBV11-2	TRBD2	CASSLDPPTSGGFTDTQYF	TGTGCCAGCAGCTTAGACCCCCCGACTAGCGGGGGGTTCACAGATACGCAGTATTTT